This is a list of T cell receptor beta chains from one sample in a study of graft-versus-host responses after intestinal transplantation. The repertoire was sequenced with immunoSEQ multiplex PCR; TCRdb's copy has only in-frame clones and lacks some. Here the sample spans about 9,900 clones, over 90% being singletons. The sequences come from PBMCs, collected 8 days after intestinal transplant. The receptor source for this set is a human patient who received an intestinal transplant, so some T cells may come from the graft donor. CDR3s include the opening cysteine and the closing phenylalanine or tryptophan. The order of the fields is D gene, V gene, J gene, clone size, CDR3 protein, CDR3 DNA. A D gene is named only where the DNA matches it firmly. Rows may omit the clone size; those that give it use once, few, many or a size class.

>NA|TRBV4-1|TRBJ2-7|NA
CASSLYTSYEQYF
TGCGCCAGCAGCCTTTATACTAGCTACGAGCAGTACTTC
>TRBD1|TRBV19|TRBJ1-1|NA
CASSARTGTAPNTEAFF
TGTGCCAGTAGTGCCCGAACCGGGACAGCCCCGAACACTGAAGCTTTCTTT
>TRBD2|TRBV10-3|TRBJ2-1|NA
CAITSGGANEQFF
TGTGCCATCACTAGCGGGGGGGCGAATGAGCAGTTCTTC
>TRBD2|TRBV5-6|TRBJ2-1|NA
CASSPGLAGALSYNEQFF
TGTGCCAGCAGCCCGGGACTAGCGGGGGCCCTCTCCTACAATGAGCAGTTCTTC
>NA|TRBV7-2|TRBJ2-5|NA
CASRPRDAFTAETQYF
TGTGCCAGCAGACCTCGGGACGCCTTCACCGCAGAGACCCAGTACTTC
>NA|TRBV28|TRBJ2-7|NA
CASSSSEAYEQYF
TGTGCCAGCAGTTCTAGCGAAGCCTACGAGCAGTACTTC
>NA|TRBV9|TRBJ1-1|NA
CASSVGGLGSTEAFF
TGTGCCAGCAGCGTAGGGGGTTTGGGGTCCACTGAAGCTTTCTTT
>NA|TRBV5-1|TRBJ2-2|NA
CASTPPYLRNTGELFF
TGCGCCAGCACCCCCCCTTACCTTAGGAACACCGGGGAGCTGTTTTTT
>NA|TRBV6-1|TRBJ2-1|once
CASSEKGSNEQFF
TGTGCCAGCAGTGAGAAGGGGTCCAATGAGCAGTTCTTC
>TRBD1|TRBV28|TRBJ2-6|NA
CASSFSYGTGDSGANVLTF
TGTGCCAGCAGTTTCTCCTACGGGACAGGGGACTCTGGGGCCAACGTCCTGACTTTC